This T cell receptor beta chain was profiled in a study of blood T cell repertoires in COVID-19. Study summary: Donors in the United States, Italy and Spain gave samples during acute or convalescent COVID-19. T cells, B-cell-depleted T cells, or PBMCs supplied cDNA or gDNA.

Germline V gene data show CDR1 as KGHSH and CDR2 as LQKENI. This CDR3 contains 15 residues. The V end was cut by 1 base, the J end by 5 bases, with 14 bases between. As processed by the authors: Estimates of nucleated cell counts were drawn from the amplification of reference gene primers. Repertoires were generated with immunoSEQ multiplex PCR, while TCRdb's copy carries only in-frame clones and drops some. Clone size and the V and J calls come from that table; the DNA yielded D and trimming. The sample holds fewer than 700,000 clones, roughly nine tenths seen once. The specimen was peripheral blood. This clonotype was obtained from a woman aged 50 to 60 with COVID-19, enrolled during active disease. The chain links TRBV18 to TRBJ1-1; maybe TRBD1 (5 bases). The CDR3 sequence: CASSPRPEGATEAFF. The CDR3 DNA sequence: TGTGCCAGCTCACCACGTCCGGAAGGGGCGACTGAAGCTTTCTTT.